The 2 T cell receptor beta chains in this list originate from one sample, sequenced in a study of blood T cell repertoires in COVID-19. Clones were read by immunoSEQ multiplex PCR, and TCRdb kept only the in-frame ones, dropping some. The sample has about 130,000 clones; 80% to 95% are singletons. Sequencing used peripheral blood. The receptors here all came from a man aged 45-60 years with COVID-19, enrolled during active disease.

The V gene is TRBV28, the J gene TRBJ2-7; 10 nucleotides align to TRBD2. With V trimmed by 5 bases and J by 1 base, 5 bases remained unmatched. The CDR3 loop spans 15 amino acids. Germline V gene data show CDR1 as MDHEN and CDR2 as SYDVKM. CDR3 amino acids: CASSLSGLASYEQYF. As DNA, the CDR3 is TGTGCCAGCAGTCTCTCGGGACTAGCGTCCTACGAGCAGTACTTC.

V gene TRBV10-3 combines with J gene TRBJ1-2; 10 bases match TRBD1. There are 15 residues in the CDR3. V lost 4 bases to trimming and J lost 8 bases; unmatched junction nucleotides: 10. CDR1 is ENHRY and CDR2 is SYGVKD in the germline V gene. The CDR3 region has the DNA TGTGCCATCAGTGGGTCCGGGACAGGGGACGGCGGCTACACCTTC. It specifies CAISGSGTGDGGYTF.